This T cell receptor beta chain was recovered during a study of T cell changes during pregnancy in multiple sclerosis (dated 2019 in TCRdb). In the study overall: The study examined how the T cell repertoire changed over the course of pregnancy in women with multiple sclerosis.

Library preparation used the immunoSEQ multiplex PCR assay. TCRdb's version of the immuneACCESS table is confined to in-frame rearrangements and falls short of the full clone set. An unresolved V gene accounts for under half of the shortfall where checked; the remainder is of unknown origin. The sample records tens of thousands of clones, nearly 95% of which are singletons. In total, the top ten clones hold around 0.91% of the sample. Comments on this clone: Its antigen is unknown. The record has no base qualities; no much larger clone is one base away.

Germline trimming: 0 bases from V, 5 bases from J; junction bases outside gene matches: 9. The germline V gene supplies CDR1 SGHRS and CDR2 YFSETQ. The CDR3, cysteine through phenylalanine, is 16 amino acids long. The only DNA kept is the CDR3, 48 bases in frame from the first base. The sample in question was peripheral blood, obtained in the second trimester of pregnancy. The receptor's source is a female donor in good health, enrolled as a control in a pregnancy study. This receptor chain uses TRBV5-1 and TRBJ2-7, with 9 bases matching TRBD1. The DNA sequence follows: TGCGCCAGCAGCTTGGCGGCGGGACAGGGTAACCACGAGCAGTACTTC. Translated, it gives CASSLAAGQGNHEQYF.